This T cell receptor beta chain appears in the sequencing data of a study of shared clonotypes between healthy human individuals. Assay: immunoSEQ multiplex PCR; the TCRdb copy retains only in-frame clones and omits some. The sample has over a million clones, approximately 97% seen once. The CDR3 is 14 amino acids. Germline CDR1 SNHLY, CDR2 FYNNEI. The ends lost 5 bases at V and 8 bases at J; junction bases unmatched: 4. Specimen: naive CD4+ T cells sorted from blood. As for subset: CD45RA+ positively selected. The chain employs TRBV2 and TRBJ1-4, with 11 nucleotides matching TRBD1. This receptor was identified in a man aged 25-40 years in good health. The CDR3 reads CASSRDRGLEKLFF. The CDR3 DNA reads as TGTGCCAGCAGTCGGGACAGGGGGTTGGAAAAACTGTTTTTT.